Following are 25 T cell receptor beta chains from one sample sequenced in a study of blood T cell repertoires in COVID-19. Method: immunoSEQ multiplex PCR; TCRdb's copy keeps in-frame clones and lacks some. The repertoire has roughly 190,000 clones, 80% to 90% of them found once; the top ten carry less than 3%. The specimen was peripheral blood. All receptors derive from a man in his fifties with active or convalescent COVID-19.

This rearrangement joins TRBV27 to TRBJ2-7, with D possibly TRBD2 on 5 matching bases. Per germline, CDR1 MNHEY and CDR2 SMNVEV (reference sequence). The CDR3 is 15 residues long. V was pared by 5 bases and J by 3 bases, with 17 bases between. DNA of the CDR3: TGTGCCAGCAGTCCTACTAGACCAGGTGGCTACGAGCAGTACTTC. Translation: CASSPTRPGGYEQYF.

The genes are TRBV4-1 and TRBJ1-2; no firm D call. Germline values: CDR1 MGHRA, CDR2 YSYEKL. The CDR3 spans 14 residues. V lost 0 bases and J 7 bases, leaving 12 bases between the germline ends. The chain's CDR3 is CASSQDLSISGYTF. CDR3 coding DNA: TGCGCCAGCAGCCAAGATCTCAGTATAAGTGGCTACACCTTC.

In this sample, this clone turned up a few times. The CDR3 is CASSLSYGYTF. The CDR3 DNA sequence: TGTGCCAGTAGCCTCAGCTATGGCTACACCTTC. The chain joins TRBV19 to TRBJ1-2; D is unresolved. Germline lookup yields CDR1 LNHDA and CDR2 SQIVND (reference sequence). The germline V and J ends were trimmed by 6 bases and 4 bases, with 6 bases remaining between them. The CDR3 is made up of 11 amino acids. Looking up the rest from reference TRBV19 and TRBJ1-2 gives the full variable domain: DGGITQSPKYLFRKEGQNVTLSCEQNLNHDAMYWYRQDPGQGLRLIYYSQIVNDFQKGDIAEGYSVSREKKESFPLTVTSAQKNPTAFYLCASSLSYGYTFGSGTRLTVV.

The J gene is TRBJ2-3, the V gene TRBV6-1; 7 bases are a match to TRBD2. The CDR3 spans 17 residues. V trimming: 4 bases; J trimming: 2 bases; junction bases outside the gene matches: 12. CDR1 MNHNS and CDR2 SASEGT come from the germline V gene. CDR3 DNA sequence: TGTGCCAGCAGTGCCCCCCTCCCCGGGACTACCACAGATACGCAGTATTTT. Residues: CASSAPLPGTTTDTQYF.

In DNA, the CDR3 is TGCGCCAGCAGTGATATCCCTGAGCAGTACTTC. Residues: CASSDIPEQYF. The V call is TRBV10-2, the J call TRBJ2-7; D ambiguous. The CDR3 loop spans 11 amino acids. Germline V lookup: CDR1 WSHSY, CDR2 SAAADI. Trimming pared 3 bases from V and 7 bases from J, leaving 7 bases between.

The chain joins TRBV5-8 to TRBJ2-5; D is perhaps TRBD1 (6 bases). The V and J ends lost 4 bases and 5 bases respectively, with 15 bases between them. The CDR3 covers 14 residues. In germline, CDR1 is SGHTS, CDR2 YDEGEE. CDR3 in amino acids: CASSRTTGRETQYF. CDR3 DNA: TGTGCCAGCAGCCGTACTACAGGGCGGGAGACCCAGTACTTC.

V gene TRBV9 combines with J gene TRBJ2-7; TRBD1 matches at 10 bases. The CDR3 has 14 amino acids. CDR1 SGDLS and CDR2 YYNGEE come from the germline V gene. The V gene end was trimmed by 4 bases and the J gene end by 1 base; junction bases not matched to a gene: 2. This chain's CDR3 is CASSRDRGSYEQYF. In DNA form, the CDR3 reads TGTGCCAGCAGCAGGGACAGGGGATCCTACGAGCAGTACTTC.

The chain combines TRBV11-2 with TRBJ2-7; 10 nucleotides line up with TRBD1. The germline CDR1 and CDR2 sequences are SGHAT and FQNNGV. The CDR3 is 13 amino acids. V was clipped by 5 bases and J by 6 bases; unmatched bases: 4. The CDR3 loop is CASSPRTGGEQYF. CDR3 coding DNA: TGTGCCAGCAGCCCTCGGACAGGGGGCGAGCAGTACTTC.

J is TRBJ2-5 and V is TRBV19; 14 bases agree with TRBD2. Germline CDR1 reads LNHDA; CDR2 reads SQIVND (reference sequence). This CDR3 has 18 amino acids. V was pared by 4 bases and J by 1 base, with 8 bases of the junction left unmatched. DNA for the CDR3: TGTGCCAGTAGTACCGGACTAGCGGGGGGACACGTCCAAGAGACCCAGTACTTC. Its translation: CASSTGLAGGHVQETQYF.

In this sample, this clone turned up once. V usage is TRBV12-3 or TRBV12-4 and J usage is TRBJ2-3, with 15 bases fitting TRBD2. Germline trimming cut 4 bases from V and 11 bases from J; bases unmatched to any gene: 1. This CDR3 has 13 residues. The CDR3 here is CASSSGLAGGQYF. The CDR3 DNA is TGTGCCAGCAGTTCGGGACTAGCGGGGGGGCAGTATTTT.

This clone has more than one count but fewer than ten. The chain recombines TRBV19 with TRBJ2-7; 9 nucleotides match TRBD2. This CDR3 region has 14 residues. V dropped 3 bases and J dropped 3; count of bases not matched to a gene: 3. CDR1 LNHDA and CDR2 SQIVND come from the germline V gene (reference sequence). The CDR3 protein is CASSIAGGRYEQYF. Written as DNA, the CDR3 is TGTGCCAGTAGTATTGCGGGGGGGCGCTACGAGCAGTACTTC.

The chain links TRBV25-1 to TRBJ1-6; 8 nucleotides agree with TRBD1. CDR3 size: 14 residues. The germline V gene has CDR1 MGHDK and CDR2 SYGVNS. The trim removed 6 bases at V and 7 bases at J, leaving 5 bases unmatched. DNA for the CDR3: TGTGCCAGCAGCTCTCAGGGGGCAAATTCACCCCTCCACTTT. Translating gives CASSSQGANSPLHF.

This clone was counted only a few times. The chain combines TRBV4-1 with TRBJ1-2, with D hard to call. The length of the CDR3 is 14 residues. V lost 3 bases and J 2 bases, leaving 10 bases between the germline ends. CDR1 MGHRA and CDR2 YSYEKL come from the germline V gene. CDR3 protein: CASSQMSRNYGYTF. The CDR3 bases are TGCGCCAGCAGCCAGATGTCTCGGAACTATGGCTACACCTTC.

The chain employs TRBV5-8 and TRBJ2-1; weak D call: TRBD2 (5 bases). The CDR3 has 14 residues. The V end lost 1 base, the J end lost 7 bases, and 12 bases lay between the germline ends. From germline, CDR1 is SGHTS and CDR2 YDEGEE. This CDR3 is CASSLYRGANEQFF. DNA of the CDR3: TGTGCCAGCAGCTTGTATCGGGGTGCGAATGAGCAGTTCTTC.

As for this clone: Possible read error: a much larger clone is one base away. The chain has TRBV7-3 and TRBJ1-2; 9 bases align to TRBD1. Germline assignment: CDR1 SGHTA and CDR2 FQGTGA. V was pared by 5 bases and J by 4 bases, with 2 bases of the junction left unmatched. The CDR3 covers 13 residues. Here the CDR3 reads CASSPDRGYGYTF. CDR3 DNA: TGTGCCAGCAGCCCGGACAGGGGCTATGGCTACACCTTC.

This clone was recorded a few times. The chain uses TRBV4-3 and TRBJ2-7; D uncertain. The CDR3 is 11 residues long. With 4 bases removed from V and 3 bases from J, the gap between germline ends came to 4 bases. CDR1 is LGHNA, CDR2 YSLEER, per germline. Written as DNA, the CDR3 is TGCGCCAGCAGCCGCGGCTACGAGCAGTACTTC. Its protein product is CASSRGYEQYF.

J is TRBJ2-3 and V is TRBV24-1, with 12 positions matching TRBD2. The CDR3 consists of 17 residues. The J segment lost 4 bases and the V segment lost 2 bases, leaving 6 bases of the junction unmatched. Germline V gives CDR1 KGHDR, CDR2 SFDVKD. CDR3 DNA: TGTGCCACCAGTGATTGGAAGACTAGCGGGAGCCCAGATACGCAGTATTTT. As protein: CATSDWKTSGSPDTQYF.

V is TRBV7-2 and J is TRBJ1-3, with TRBD1 matching 8 bases. This CDR3 region has 16 residues. The ends lost 4 bases at V and 0 bases at J; junction bases unmatched: 5. Germline V gene lookup returns CDR1 SGHTA and CDR2 FQGNSA. CDR3 nucleotides: TGTGCCAGCAGCTCGACAGGGGCTATCTCTGGAAACACCATATATTTT. Protein product: CASSSTGAISGNTIYF.

This clone came up a few times. V gene TRBV10-3 combines with J gene TRBJ2-1; 7 nucleotides match TRBD1. Germline CDR1 ENHRY, CDR2 SYGVKD. This CDR3 is 16 amino acids long. Trimming at V came to 7 bases and at J to 3 bases, leaving 12 bases not matched to a gene. The CDR3 DNA reads TGTGCCATCAAAAGGCAAACGCAGGGGGACTACAATGAGCAGTTCTTC. Translating it yields CAIKRQTQGDYNEQFF.

This clone was detected a few times. V usage is TRBV27 and J usage is TRBJ2-7, with 7 nucleotides matching TRBD1. The junction had 7 bases not matched to a gene; V was cut back by 8 bases and J by 3 bases. The CDR3 runs 13 residues. Germline V CDR1 and CDR2: MNHEY, SMNVEV (reference sequence). CDR3 in amino acids: CASSRDRYYEQYF. CDR3 nucleotides: TGTGCCAGCTCACGGGACAGATACTACGAGCAGTACTTC.

This clone was counted a single time. The chain links TRBV9 to TRBJ2-3, with no clear D. Trimming cost V 2 bases and J 1 base, with 8 bases left between them. The CDR3 runs to 14 residues. The germline CDR1 and CDR2 sequences are SGDLS and YYNGEE. The CDR3 DNA sequence: TGTGCCAGCAGCGTTCAGGTGGGCACAGATACGCAGTATTTT. Translating gives CASSVQVGTDTQYF.

This chain uses TRBV7-8 with TRBJ2-7; maybe TRBD2 (6 bases). The CDR3 has 16 residues. Looked up from germline, CDR1 is SGHVS and CDR2 is FQNEAQ. With 6 bases removed from V and 5 bases from J, the gap between germline ends came to 23 bases. In nucleotides, the CDR3 is TGTGCCAGCAGACCAGCTGGAGGGGCGTTAATCAACGAGCAGTACTTC. Encoded protein: CASRPAGGALINEQYF.

The chain uses TRBV21-1 and TRBJ2-3; the table's TRBD1 call for D was not verified on the DNA. TRBV21-1 is designated a pseudogene. The CDR3 is 17 residues long. This CDR3 is CASSKALDRGRADTQYF. CDR3 coding DNA: TGTGCCAGCAGCAAAGCTCTAGACAGGGGTAGAGCAGATACGCAGTATTTT.

This clone showed up just a few times. Other DNA sequences within the sample encode an identical CDR3. This chain connects TRBV6-5 to TRBJ1-2; 7 nucleotides align to TRBD1. There are 13 residues in the CDR3. V dropped 7 bases and J dropped 5; count of bases not matched to a gene: 7. Per the germline V gene, CDR1 is MNHEY and CDR2 is SVGAGI. CDR3 protein: CASTVGTAYGYTF. CDR3 nucleotide sequence: TGTGCCAGCACTGTCGGGACAGCGTATGGCTACACCTTC.

The rearrangement uses TRBV7-9 and TRBJ2-1, with D maybe TRBD2 (6 bases). The length of the CDR3 is 12 residues. The V end lost 0 bases, the J end lost 15 bases, and 12 bases lay between the germline ends. Germline CDR1 is SEHNR and CDR2 is FQNEAQ (reference sequence). The CDR3 nucleotides read TGTGCCAGCAGCTTAGCGGAGGGGCGAATGTTCTTC. Protein product: CASSLAEGRMFF.